Below, 21 T cell receptor beta chains from the same sample are listed, as sequenced in a study of blood T cells in healthy people across ages. A second PCR, run for roughly 7 to 12 cycles, used a sample-barcoded 5' primer plus a J-beta primer mix. TCRdb reprocessed the 5' RACE reads via MiXCR and lists one record per CDR3 protein. The table includes 850,000 or so distinct CDR3 sequences, more than 25% detected once. Sequenced: blood. The receptors shown here come from an elderly woman in good health.

V usage is TRBV5-1 and J usage is TRBJ2-1; possibly TRBD2 for D (6 bases). In germline, CDR1 is SGHRS, CDR2 YFSETQ. The CDR3 has 14 residues. With 4 bases removed from V and 9 bases from J, the gap between germline ends came to 17 bases. The CDR3 nucleotides are TGCGCCAGCAGCATGGAGACTAGTCTTGGTGAGCAGTTCTTC. Residues: CASSMETSLGEQFF. The full variable domain, its missing parts supplied by reference TRBV5-1 and TRBJ2-1, is KAGVTQTPRYLIKTRGQQVTLSCSPISGHRSVSWYQQTPGQGLQFLFEYFSETQRNKGNFPGRFSGRQFSNSRSEMNVSTLELGDSALYLCASSMETSLGEQFFGPGTRLTVL.

This clonotype was counted ten times or more. This chain joins TRBV24-1 and TRBJ2-5, with D perhaps TRBD1 or TRBD2 (5 bases each). This CDR3 is built from 17 residues. CDR1 and CDR2 (germline): KGHDR, SFDVKD. Trimming cost V 3 bases and J 6 bases, with 22 bases left between them. The CDR3 bases are TGTGCCACCAGTGATCCCAGTTCCGGGGAATGGGGGAAGACCCAGTACTTC. Amino acids: CATSDPSSGEWGKTQYF.

In this sample, this clonotype turned up a few times. Just one base apart from a much larger clone, this may be a read error. The V call is TRBV11-2, the J call TRBJ2-4, with D tentatively TRBD2 (5 bases). In germline, CDR1 is SGHAT, CDR2 FQNNGV. The CDR3 length is 13 residues. The CDR3 DNA reads as TGTGCCAGCAGCCTAGAGCCGGGAAAGGCCCAGTACTTC. Residues: CASSLEPGKAQYF.

The chain recombines TRBV20-1 with TRBJ2-7; TRBD1 aligns across 10 bases. Unmatched junction bases numbered 9, after V lost 7 bases and J lost 6 bases. This CDR3 has 13 amino acids. The germline V gene has CDR1 DFQATT and CDR2 SNEGSKA (reference sequence). CDR3 residues: CSVPDRGWAEQYF. The CDR3 nucleotides are TGCAGTGTTCCGGACAGGGGGTGGGCCGAGCAGTACTTC.

There are many counts of this clonotype. The gene calls are TRBV7-2 and TRBJ2-1; the match to TRBD1 covers 9 bases. The junction had 1 base not matched to a gene; V was cut back by 1 base and J by 12 bases. The V gene's germline CDR1 is SGHTA and CDR2 FQGNSA. This CDR3 comprises 12 residues. CDR3 DNA sequence: TGTGCCAGCAGCTTAGAGACAGGGGGGCAGTTCTTC. Translated, it gives CASSLETGGQFF.

The chain has TRBV2 and TRBJ2-1, with a possible D match to TRBD1 (6 bases). Trimming cost V 7 bases and J 0 bases, with 13 bases left between them. Germline CDR1 reads SNHLY; CDR2 reads FYNNEI. The CDR3 covers 15 residues. Written as DNA, the CDR3 is TGTGCCAGCACTTGGGACACAGCCTCCTACAATGAGCAGTTCTTC. This codes for CASTWDTASYNEQFF.

This clonotype showed up many times. This chain uses TRBV20-1 with TRBJ2-3; no clear D gene. This CDR3 contains 11 residues. Germline V gives CDR1 DFQATT, CDR2 SNEGSKA (reference sequence). CDR3 residues: CRVGQADTQYF. The CDR3 DNA is TGCAGAGTAGGGCAGGCAGATACGCAGTATTTT.

This clonotype was found many times. The chain carries TRBV9 and TRBJ2-6; 9 bases are a match to TRBD1. This CDR3 has 17 amino acids. The germline gives CDR1 SGDLS, CDR2 YYNGEE. V trimming: 4 bases; J trimming: 0 bases; junction bases outside the gene matches: 5. CDR3 protein: CASSLSTGGSGANVLTF. The DNA for the CDR3 is TGTGCCAGCAGCCTTTCGACAGGGGGCTCTGGGGCCAACGTCCTGACTTTC.

This clonotype was counted a few times. This rearrangement joins TRBV6-2 or TRBV6-3 to TRBJ2-3; D assignment may be TRBD1 or TRBD2 (5 bases each). Trimming stripped 8 bases from V and 8 bases from J, with 17 bases between. The germline CDR1 and CDR2 sequences are MNHEY and SVGEGT. There are 13 residues in the CDR3. CDR3 in amino acids: CASLSGPRVTQYF. Here the CDR3 DNA reads TGTGCCAGCCTCTCGGGGCCGAGAGTTACGCAGTATTTT.

This clonotype was recorded at least ten times. The CDR3 DNA is TGTGCCAGCAGTTACTCGCTAGGAGGGTACCAAGAGACCCAGTACTTC. This codes for CASSYSLGGYQETQYF. The V call is TRBV6-6, the J call TRBJ2-5; maybe TRBD2 (6 bases). The CDR3 is 16 amino acids. The V end lost 0 bases, the J end lost 0 bases, and 11 bases lay between the germline ends. CDR1 MNHNY and CDR2 SVGAGI come from the germline V gene (reference sequence).

This clonotype was found many times. The rearrangement joins TRBV5-1 to TRBJ2-3, with unresolved D. Germline lookup yields CDR1 SGHRS and CDR2 YFSETQ. Deletions cut 1 base from V and 0 bases from J, with 12 bases between. The CDR3 contains 16 residues. The CDR3 reads CASSLSIDFSTDTQYF. In nucleotides, the CDR3 is TGCGCCAGCAGCTTGTCAATCGACTTTAGCACAGATACGCAGTATTTT. Full variable domain (remainder filled in from reference TRBV5-1 and TRBJ2-3): KAGVTQTPRYLIKTRGQQVTLSCSPISGHRSVSWYQQTPGQGLQFLFEYFSETQRNKGNFPGRFSGRQFSNSRSEMNVSTLELGDSALYLCASSLSIDFSTDTQYFGPGTRLTVL.

Turning to this clonotype: The junction and the germline gene differ at one end; a read error may be behind it. The chain recombines TRBV19 with TRBJ1-2, with D unresolved. CDR1 and CDR2 (germline): LNHDA, SQIVND (reference sequence). CDR3 length: 14 residues. This CDR3 is CVSRLGWQNYGYTF. CDR3 DNA: TGTGTCAGTAGATTGGGGTGGCAGAACTATGGCTACACCTTC.

The sample holds many counts of this clonotype. J is TRBJ2-3 and V is TRBV20-1, with a weak D call TRBD1 (5 bases). The CDR3 totals 15 residues. Deletions cut 6 bases from V and 0 bases from J, with 16 bases between. Germline CDR1 DFQATT, CDR2 SNEGSKA (reference sequence). This CDR3 is CSALTVTSSTDTQYF. The DNA for the CDR3 is TGCAGTGCCTTGACAGTTACCTCTAGCACAGATACGCAGTATTTT.

There are many counts of this clonotype. This chain links TRBV5-1 with TRBJ1-2; TRBD1 agrees at 8 bases. The CDR3 consists of 16 residues. Unmatched junction bases numbered 10, after V lost 4 bases and J lost 2 bases. Germline values: CDR1 SGHRS, CDR2 YFSETQ. Here the CDR3 reads CASSLSGQGRNYGYTF. CDR3 sequence (DNA): TGCGCCAGCAGCCTTTCTGGACAGGGCCGAAACTATGGCTACACCTTC.

This clonotype has a handful of counts. The chain uses TRBV9 and TRBJ1-6; TRBD1 is a possible D gene (5 bases). V was pared by 0 bases and J by 10 bases, with 14 bases between. Germline lookup yields CDR1 SGDLS and CDR2 YYNGEE. The CDR3 runs to 15 residues. DNA of the CDR3: TGTGCCAGCAGCGTAGGGGGGGAACCAGGATCACCCCTCCACTTT. Translation gives CASSVGGEPGSPLHF.

Ten or more counts support this clonotype. The V gene is TRBV14, the J gene TRBJ2-5; D may be TRBD1 (5 bases). The germline CDR1 and CDR2 sequences are SGHDN and FVKESK. This CDR3 spans 14 amino acids. The V end lost 0 bases, the J end lost 7 bases, and 12 bases lay between the germline ends. CDR3 coding DNA: TGTGCCAGCAGCCAAGAAGCTTCCAGGGTGACCCAGTACTTC. Translation: CASSQEASRVTQYF.

This clonotype was seen repeatedly, ten times or more. This rearrangement joins TRBV15 to TRBJ2-1; 11 nucleotides agree with TRBD2. The J segment lost 3 bases and the V segment lost 2 bases, leaving 9 bases of the junction unmatched. This CDR3 region has 18 residues. Germline V gene sequence: CDR1 LNHNV, CDR2 YYDKDF (reference sequence). The CDR3 region is CATSRHQALAGVYNEQFF. The CDR3 DNA follows: TGTGCCACCAGCAGACACCAGGCACTAGCGGGGGTCTACAATGAGCAGTTCTTC.

This clonotype was seen a handful of times. This chain joins TRBV5-4 and TRBJ2-7, with 7 bases fitting TRBD1. CDR1 SGHNT and CDR2 YYREEE come from the germline V gene (reference sequence). The CDR3 spans 15 residues. V shed 4 bases and J 3 bases; nucleotides not matched to a gene: 10. The CDR3 DNA reads as TGTGCCAGCAGCCCCGGAAGGGACAGCCTCTACGAGCAGTACTTC. It encodes CASSPGRDSLYEQYF.

This clonotype was counted at least ten times. This chain links TRBV12-3 or TRBV12-4 with TRBJ2-1, with a tentative D call TRBD2 (7 bases). Trimming pared 2 bases from V and 8 bases from J, leaving 19 bases between. The CDR3 has 16 residues. In DNA form, the CDR3 reads TGTGCCAGCAGTTTACGGGGGGCAGGGGCGCGCGATGAGCAGTTCTTC. Its translation: CASSLRGAGARDEQFF.

This clonotype was counted at least ten times. This chain joins TRBV24-1 and TRBJ2-1; D is possibly TRBD1 or TRBD2 (5 bases each). This CDR3 region has 12 residues. With 9 bases removed from V and 7 bases from J, the gap between germline ends came to 12 bases. Germline V CDR1 and CDR2: KGHDR, SFDVKD. The CDR3 spells CATAGTENEQFF. CDR3 DNA sequence: TGTGCCACCGCAGGGACCGAAAATGAGCAGTTCTTC.

This clonotype was counted many times. The chain is built from TRBV12-3 or TRBV12-4 and TRBJ2-6; TRBD2 might be the D (6 bases). This CDR3 comprises 15 residues. The V end lost 3 bases, the J end lost 4 bases, and 10 bases lay between the germline ends. This CDR3 reads CASSFGGKGANVLTF. CDR3 bases: TGTGCCAGCAGTTTCGGGGGTAAGGGGGCCAACGTCCTGACTTTC.